Below are 8 T cell receptor beta chains sequenced from a single sample in a study of Ad26.COV2.S vaccination and SARS-CoV-2 variants. The repertoire was sequenced with immunoSEQ multiplex PCR; TCRdb's copy has only in-frame clones and lacks some. The sample yields about 240,000 clones, roughly 90% seen once. Indicated treatment: over 15 received Ad26.COV2.S at low or high dose, single or two shots; roughly five received placebo; per-sample allocation not given. Day 63 following the first vaccine or placebo injection was when the samples were taken. The source was peripheral blood, collected in a trial of Ad26.COV2.S vaccine versus placebo. These receptor sequences come from a person between 18 and 65 years old who received the Ad26.COV2.S COVID-19 vaccine or a placebo.

V usage is TRBV4-1 and J usage is TRBJ1-5; D remains ambiguous. Between the trimmed V and J ends, which lost 0 bases and 2 bases, there was a span of 5 bases. The CDR3 is made up of 14 amino acids. CDR1 is MGHRA and CDR2 is YSYEKL in the germline V gene. CDR3 coding DNA: TGCGCCAGCAGCCAAGATCTGGGCAATCAGCCCCAGCATTTT. This codes for CASSQDLGNQPQHF.

The rearrangement joins TRBV9 to TRBJ1-2; TRBD1 matches 7 bases. Germline-derived CDR1 and CDR2 are SGDLS and YYNGEE. The CDR3 extends over 14 amino acids. Unmatched junction bases numbered 11, after V lost 4 bases and J lost 8 bases. The CDR3 region is CASSPSGTVEGYTF. The CDR3 DNA follows: TGTGCCAGCAGCCCATCCGGGACAGTGGAGGGCTACACCTTC.

This chain links TRBV19 with TRBJ1-4, with 7 bases fitting TRBD1. The CDR3 totals 15 residues. Germline V CDR1 and CDR2: LNHDA, SQIVND (reference sequence). V lost 7 bases and J lost 0; bases outside the gene matches: 5. The CDR3 loop is CASISRGTTNEKLFF. For the CDR3, the DNA is TGTGCCAGTATCAGCAGGGGGACAACTAATGAAAAACTGTTTTTT.

The V gene is TRBV6-5, the J gene TRBJ2-3; D call uncertain. Germline V gene sequence: CDR1 MNHEY, CDR2 SVGAGI. The CDR3 covers 13 residues. The germline V and J ends were trimmed by 6 bases and 1 base, with 8 bases remaining between them. The CDR3 protein is CASRWAGTDTQYF. The CDR3 bases are TGTGCCAGCAGATGGGCCGGCACAGATACGCAGTATTTT.

This chain uses TRBV12-3 or TRBV12-4 with TRBJ1-5; D is unresolved. This CDR3 has 13 amino acids. The V end was cut by 3 bases, the J end by 0 bases, with 3 bases between. DNA of the CDR3: TGTGCCAGCAGTTTCACTAGCAATCAGCCCCAGCATTTT. Translating gives CASSFTSNQPQHF.

The chain uses TRBV5-1 and TRBJ1-1; D is unresolved. With 4 bases removed from V and 2 bases from J, the gap between germline ends came to 6 bases. There are 12 residues in the CDR3. CDR1 is SGHRS, CDR2 YFSETQ, per germline. CDR3 sequence: CASSGVNTEAFF. The CDR3 bases are TGCGCCAGCAGCGGAGTAAACACTGAAGCTTTCTTT.

The genes are TRBV6-5 and TRBJ1-5, with D tentatively TRBD1 (5 bases). Germline V CDR1 and CDR2: MNHEY, SVGAGI. This CDR3 region has 12 residues. V was cut by 8 bases and J by 7 bases, with 12 bases left in between. For the CDR3, the DNA is TGTGCCAGCGGACACCTAGAACAGCCCCAGCATTTT. As protein: CASGHLEQPQHF.

The V call is TRBV18, the J call TRBJ2-1; 9 bases are shared with TRBD2. Per germline, CDR1 KGHSH and CDR2 LQKENI. With 4 bases clipped from V and 0 bases from J, the junction kept 1 base outside the gene matches. The CDR3 consists of 15 residues. The CDR3 reads CASSLRGGSYNEQFF. The CDR3 region has the DNA TGTGCCAGCTCACTGCGGGGGGGCTCCTACAATGAGCAGTTCTTC. The variable domain in full, completed from reference TRBV18 and TRBJ2-1, reads NAGVMQNPRHLVRRRGQEARLRCSPMKGHSHVYWYRQLPEEGLKFMVYLQKENIIDESGMPKERFSAEFPKEGPSILRIQQVVRGDSAAYFCASSLRGGSYNEQFFGPGTRLTVL.